A few counts support the clone carrying this TCR beta chain. V trimming: 0 bases; J trimming: 5 bases; junction bases outside the gene matches: 14. This CDR3 contains 18 residues. Germline assignment: CDR1 KGHSH and CDR2 LQKENI. These data belong to a study of T-cell reconstitution after alpha-beta-depleted transplantation in children. Unique molecular identifiers were used to barcode this TCRbeta library. TCRdb reanalysed the PCR reads using MiXCR and keeps one entry per CDR3 protein. Of hundreds of thousands of distinct CDR3 sequences listed, about 17% are singletons. The genes are TRBV18 and TRBJ1-1; 8 nucleotides align to TRBD1. The sequence was obtained from a human donor who donated a stem cell graft to a child with acute lymphoblastic leukemia. Source: PBMCs from the stem cell graft donor, taken from the stem cell graft. CDR3: CASSPPQGAHSVETEAFF. The CDR3 DNA reads as TGTGCCAGCTCACCACCTCAGGGGGCCCACAGTGTGGAGACTGAAGCTTTCTTT.